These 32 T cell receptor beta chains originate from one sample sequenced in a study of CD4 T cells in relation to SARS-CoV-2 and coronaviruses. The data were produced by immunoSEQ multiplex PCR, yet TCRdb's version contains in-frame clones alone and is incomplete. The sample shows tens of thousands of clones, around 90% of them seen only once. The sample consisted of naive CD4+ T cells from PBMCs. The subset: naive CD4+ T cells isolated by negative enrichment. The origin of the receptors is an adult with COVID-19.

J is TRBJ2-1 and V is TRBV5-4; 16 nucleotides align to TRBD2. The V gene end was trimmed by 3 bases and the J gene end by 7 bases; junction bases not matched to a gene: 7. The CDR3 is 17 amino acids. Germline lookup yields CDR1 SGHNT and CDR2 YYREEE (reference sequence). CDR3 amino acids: CASSSGLAGGSWNEQFF. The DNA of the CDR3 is TGTGCCAGCAGCTCGGGACTAGCGGGAGGGTCGTGGAATGAGCAGTTCTTC. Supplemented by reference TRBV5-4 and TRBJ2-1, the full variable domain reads ETGVTQSPTHLIKTRGQQVTLRCSSQSGHNTVSWYQQALGQGPQFIFQYYREEENGRGNFPPRFSGLQFPNYSSELNVNALELDDSALYLCASSSGLAGGSWNEQFFGPGTRLTVL.

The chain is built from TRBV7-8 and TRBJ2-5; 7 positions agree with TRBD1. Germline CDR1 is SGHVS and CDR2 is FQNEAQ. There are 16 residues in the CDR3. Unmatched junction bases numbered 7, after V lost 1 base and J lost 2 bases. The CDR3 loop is CASSLVRGSPQETQYF. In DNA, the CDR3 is TGTGCCAGCAGCTTAGTCAGGGGGAGTCCTCAAGAGACCCAGTACTTC.

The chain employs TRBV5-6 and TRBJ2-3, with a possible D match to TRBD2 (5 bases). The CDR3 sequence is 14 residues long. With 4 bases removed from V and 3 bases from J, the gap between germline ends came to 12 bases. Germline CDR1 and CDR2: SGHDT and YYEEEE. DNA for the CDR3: TGTGCCAGCAGCGATTCGGGAAGGACAGATACGCAGTATTTT. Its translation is CASSDSGRTDTQYF. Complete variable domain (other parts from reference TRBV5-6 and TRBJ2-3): DAGVTQSPTHLIKTRGQQVTLRCSPKSGHDTVSWYQQALGQGPQFIFQYYEEEERQRGNFPDRFSGHQFPNYSSELNVNALLLGDSALYLCASSDSGRTDTQYFGPGTRLTVL.

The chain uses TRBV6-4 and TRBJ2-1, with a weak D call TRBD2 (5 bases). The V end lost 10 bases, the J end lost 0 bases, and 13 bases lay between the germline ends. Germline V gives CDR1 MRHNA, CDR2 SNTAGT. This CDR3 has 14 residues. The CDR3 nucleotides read TGTGCCACATCCCCCCGGGACTCCTACAATGAGCAGTTCTTC. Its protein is CATSPRDSYNEQFF.

The CDR3: CASIEPGQGIYSNQPQHF. The CDR3 DNA reads TGTGCCAGCATCGAACCGGGACAGGGGATATATAGCAATCAGCCCCAGCATTTT. The chain is built from TRBV21-1 and TRBJ1-5; the D call in the table, TRBD1, was not verified against the DNA. TRBV21-1 is shown as a pseudogene. The length of the CDR3 is 18 residues.

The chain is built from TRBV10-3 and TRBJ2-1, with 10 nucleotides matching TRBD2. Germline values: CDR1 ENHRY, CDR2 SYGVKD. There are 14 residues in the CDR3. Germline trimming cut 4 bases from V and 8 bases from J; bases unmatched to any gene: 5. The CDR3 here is CAISAAGGGDEQFF. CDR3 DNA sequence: TGTGCCATCAGTGCAGCGGGAGGGGGCGATGAGCAGTTCTTC.

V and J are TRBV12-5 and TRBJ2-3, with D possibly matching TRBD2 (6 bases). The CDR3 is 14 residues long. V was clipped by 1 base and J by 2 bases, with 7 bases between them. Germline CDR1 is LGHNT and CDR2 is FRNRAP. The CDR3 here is CASGLAGVTDTQYF. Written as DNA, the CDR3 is TGTGCTAGTGGTTTGGCGGGAGTCACAGATACGCAGTATTTT.

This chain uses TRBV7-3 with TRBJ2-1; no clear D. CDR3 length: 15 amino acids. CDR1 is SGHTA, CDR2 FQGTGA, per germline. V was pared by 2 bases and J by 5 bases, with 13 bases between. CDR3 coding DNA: TGTGCCAGCAGCTTAGACCATGGGCGCCACAATGAGCAGTTCTTC. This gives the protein CASSLDHGRHNEQFF.

CDR3 nucleotide sequence: TGTGCCAGCAGCCCCACGTTGGGCGGGAGGGAGCAGTTCTTC. Translation gives CASSPTLGGREQFF. The rearrangement uses TRBV9 and TRBJ2-1; 8 bases match TRBD2. Germline V lookup: CDR1 SGDLS, CDR2 YYNGEE. The CDR3 spans 14 residues. Trimming at V came to 4 bases and at J to 10 bases, leaving 10 bases not matched to a gene.

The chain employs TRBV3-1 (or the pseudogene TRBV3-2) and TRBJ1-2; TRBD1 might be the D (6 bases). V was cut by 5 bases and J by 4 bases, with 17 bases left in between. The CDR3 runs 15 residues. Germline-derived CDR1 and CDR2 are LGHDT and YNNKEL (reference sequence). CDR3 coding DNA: TGTGCCAGCAGCGCCCGATTCAGGGGCGGCTATGGCTACACCTTC. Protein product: CASSARFRGGYGYTF.

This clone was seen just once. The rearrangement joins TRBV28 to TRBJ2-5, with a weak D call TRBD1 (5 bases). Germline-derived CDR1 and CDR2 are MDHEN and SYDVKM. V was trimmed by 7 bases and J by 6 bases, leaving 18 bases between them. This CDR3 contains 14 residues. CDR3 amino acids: CASTQDRRKQTQYF. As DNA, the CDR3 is TGTGCCAGCACCCAAGACAGAAGAAAACAGACCCAGTACTTC.

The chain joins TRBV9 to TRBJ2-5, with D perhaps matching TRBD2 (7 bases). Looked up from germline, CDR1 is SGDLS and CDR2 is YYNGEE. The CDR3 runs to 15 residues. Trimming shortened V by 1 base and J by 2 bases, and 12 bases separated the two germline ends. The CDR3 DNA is TGTGCCAGCAGCGTAATAGGGGGGGTGCAAGAGACCCAGTACTTC. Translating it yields CASSVIGGVQETQYF. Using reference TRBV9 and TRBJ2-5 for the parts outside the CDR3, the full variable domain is DSGVTQTPKHLITATGQRVTLRCSPRSGDLSVYWYQQSLDQGLQFLIQYYNGEERAKGNILERFSAQQFPDLHSELNLSSLELGDSALYFCASSVIGGVQETQYFGPGTRLLVL.

This CDR3 reads CASSLTGVNEQFF. CDR3 nucleotide sequence: TGTGCCAGCAGTTTGACAGGGGTCAATGAGCAGTTCTTC. The V gene is TRBV6-5, the J gene TRBJ2-1; 8 positions agree with TRBD1. V was pared by 4 bases and J by 6 bases, with 2 bases of the junction left unmatched. Germline values: CDR1 MNHEY, CDR2 SVGAGI. The CDR3 length is 13 residues.

The CDR3 nucleotides are TGTGCCAGCAGCTCGGCCCAGGGAGCGGGAGGTCGTACCGGGGAGCTGTTTTTT. Translation gives CASSSAQGAGGRTGELFF. This rearrangement joins TRBV7-2 to TRBJ2-2, with 9 bases lining up with TRBD2. Germline V CDR1 and CDR2: SGHTA, FQGNSA. This CDR3 contains 18 residues. The V gene end was trimmed by 4 bases and the J gene end by 5 bases; junction bases not matched to a gene: 14. The whole variable domain, remainder taken from reference TRBV7-2 and TRBJ2-2, is GAGVSQSPSNKVTEKGKDVELRCDPISGHTALYWYRQSLGQGLEFLIYFQGNSAPDKSGLPSDRFSAERTGGSVSTLTIQRTQQEDSAVYLCASSSAQGAGGRTGELFFGEGSRLTVL.

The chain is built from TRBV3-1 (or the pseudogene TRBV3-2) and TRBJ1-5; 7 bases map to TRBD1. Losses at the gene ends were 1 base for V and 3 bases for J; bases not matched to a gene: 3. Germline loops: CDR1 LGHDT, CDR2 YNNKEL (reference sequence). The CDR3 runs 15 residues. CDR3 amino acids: CASSQGRGNNQPQHF. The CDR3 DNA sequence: TGTGCCAGCAGCCAAGGCAGGGGGAACAATCAGCCCCAGCATTTT.

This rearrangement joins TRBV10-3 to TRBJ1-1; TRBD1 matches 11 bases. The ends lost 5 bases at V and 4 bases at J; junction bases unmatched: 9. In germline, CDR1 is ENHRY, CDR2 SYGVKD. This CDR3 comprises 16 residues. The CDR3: CAISSGTGGSITEAFF. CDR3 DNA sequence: TGTGCCATCAGTTCCGGGACAGGGGGAAGTATCACTGAAGCTTTCTTT.

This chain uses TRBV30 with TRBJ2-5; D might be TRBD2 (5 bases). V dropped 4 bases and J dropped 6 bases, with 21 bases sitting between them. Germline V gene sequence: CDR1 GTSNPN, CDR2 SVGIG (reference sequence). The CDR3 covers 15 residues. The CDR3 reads CAWTDPRGQQKTQYF. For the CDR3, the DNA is TGTGCCTGGACGGACCCTCGCGGGCAGCAGAAGACCCAGTACTTC.

This CDR3 is CASRVSITDTQYF. The CDR3 nucleotides are TGTGCCAGTAGGGTATCCATCACAGATACGCAGTATTTT. The genes are TRBV19 and TRBJ2-3; D uncertain. The V gene lost 6 bases and the J gene lost 2 bases, with 9 bases spanning the gap. This CDR3 contains 13 residues. CDR1 and CDR2 (germline): LNHDA, SQIVND (reference sequence).

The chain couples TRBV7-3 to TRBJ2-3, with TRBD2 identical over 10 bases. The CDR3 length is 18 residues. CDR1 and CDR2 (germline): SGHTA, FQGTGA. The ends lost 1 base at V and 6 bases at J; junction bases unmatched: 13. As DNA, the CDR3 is TGTGCCAGCAGCTTAATCCCCTCAGCGGGAGGGCCCTCTGATACGCAGTATTTT. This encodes CASSLIPSAGGPSDTQYF.

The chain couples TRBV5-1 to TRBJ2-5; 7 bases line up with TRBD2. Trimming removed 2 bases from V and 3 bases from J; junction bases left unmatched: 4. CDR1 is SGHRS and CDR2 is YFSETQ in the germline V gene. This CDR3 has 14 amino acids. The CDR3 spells CASSFGLAEETQYF. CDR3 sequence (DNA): TGCGCCAGCAGCTTTGGCCTAGCGGAAGAGACCCAGTACTTC. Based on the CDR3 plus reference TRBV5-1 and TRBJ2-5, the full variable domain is KAGVTQTPRYLIKTRGQQVTLSCSPISGHRSVSWYQQTPGQGLQFLFEYFSETQRNKGNFPGRFSGRQFSNSRSEMNVSTLELGDSALYLCASSFGLAEETQYFGPGTRLLVL.

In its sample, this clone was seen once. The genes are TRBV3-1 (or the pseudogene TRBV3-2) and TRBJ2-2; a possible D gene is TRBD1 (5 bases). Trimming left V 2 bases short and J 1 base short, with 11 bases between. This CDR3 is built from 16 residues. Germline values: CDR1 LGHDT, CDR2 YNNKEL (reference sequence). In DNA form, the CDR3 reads TGTGCCAGCAGCCAAAGATGGACAAGGAACACCGGGGAGCTGTTTTTT. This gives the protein CASSQRWTRNTGELFF.

In nucleotides, the CDR3 is TGTGCCAGCTCATCCGGGACTAACTACAATGAGCAGTTCTTC. The encoded protein is CASSSGTNYNEQFF. The V call is TRBV18, the J call TRBJ2-1; TRBD2 matches 7 bases. Trimming took 5 bases from V and 3 from J; bases not matched to a gene: 4. The germline CDR1 and CDR2 sequences are KGHSH and LQKENI. The CDR3 is 14 residues long.

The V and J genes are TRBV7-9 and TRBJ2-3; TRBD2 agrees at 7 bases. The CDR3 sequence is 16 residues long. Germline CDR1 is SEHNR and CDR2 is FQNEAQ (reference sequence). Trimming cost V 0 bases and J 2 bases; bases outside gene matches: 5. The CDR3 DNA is TGTGCCAGCAGCTTAGCGCAGCTAGCGGTCACAGATACGCAGTATTTT. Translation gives CASSLAQLAVTDTQYF.

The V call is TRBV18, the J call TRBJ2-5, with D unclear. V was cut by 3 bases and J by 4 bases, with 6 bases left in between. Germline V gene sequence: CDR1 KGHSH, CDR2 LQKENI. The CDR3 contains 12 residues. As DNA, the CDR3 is TGTGCCAGCTCACCGGGCGGAGAGACCCAGTACTTC. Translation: CASSPGGETQYF.

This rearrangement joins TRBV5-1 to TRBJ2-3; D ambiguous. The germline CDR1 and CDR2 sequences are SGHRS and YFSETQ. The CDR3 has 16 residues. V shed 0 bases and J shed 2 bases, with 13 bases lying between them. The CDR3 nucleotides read TGCGCCAGCAGCTTGGCCGTAATAGCCCTCACAGATACGCAGTATTTT. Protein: CASSLAVIALTDTQYF.

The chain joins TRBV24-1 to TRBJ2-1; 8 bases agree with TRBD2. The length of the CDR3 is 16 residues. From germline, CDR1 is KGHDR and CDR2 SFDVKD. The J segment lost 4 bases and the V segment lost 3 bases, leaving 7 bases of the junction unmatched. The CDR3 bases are TGTGCCACCAGTGATGCAAGCGGGAGCCAATACAATGAGCAGTTCTTC. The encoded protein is CATSDASGSQYNEQFF.

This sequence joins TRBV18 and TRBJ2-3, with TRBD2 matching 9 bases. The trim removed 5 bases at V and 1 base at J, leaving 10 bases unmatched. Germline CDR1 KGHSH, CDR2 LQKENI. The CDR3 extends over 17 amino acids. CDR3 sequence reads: CASSSPGRTSGTDTQYF. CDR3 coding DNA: TGTGCCAGCTCAAGCCCCGGACGGACTAGCGGCACAGATACGCAGTATTTT.

CDR3 residues: CASSATGLDEETQYF. The CDR3 nucleotides are TGTGCCAGCAGCGCTACGGGACTAGATGAAGAGACCCAGTACTTC. This chain connects TRBV7-8 to TRBJ2-5; TRBD2 agrees at 8 bases. Germline-derived CDR1 and CDR2 are SGHVS and FQNEAQ. V was clipped by 5 bases and J by 3 bases; unmatched bases: 8. The CDR3 has 15 amino acids.

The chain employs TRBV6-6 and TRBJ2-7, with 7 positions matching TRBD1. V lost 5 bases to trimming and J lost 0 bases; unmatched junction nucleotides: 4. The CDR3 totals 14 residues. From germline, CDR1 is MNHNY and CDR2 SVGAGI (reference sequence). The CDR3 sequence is CASSRWDSSYEQYF. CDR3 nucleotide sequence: TGTGCCAGCAGTCGCTGGGACAGCTCCTACGAGCAGTACTTC.

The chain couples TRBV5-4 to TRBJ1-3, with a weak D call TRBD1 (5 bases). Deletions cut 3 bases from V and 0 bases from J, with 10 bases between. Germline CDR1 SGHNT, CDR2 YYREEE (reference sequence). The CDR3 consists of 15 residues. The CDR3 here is CASSSSQGSGNTIYF. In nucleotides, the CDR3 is TGTGCCAGCAGCTCCTCCCAGGGCTCTGGAAACACCATATATTTT.

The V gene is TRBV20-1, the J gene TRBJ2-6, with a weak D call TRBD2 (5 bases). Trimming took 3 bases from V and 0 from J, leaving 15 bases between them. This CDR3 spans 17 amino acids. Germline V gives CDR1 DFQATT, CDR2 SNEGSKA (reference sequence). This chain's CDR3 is CSASWRRPTSGANVLTF. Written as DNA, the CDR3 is TGCAGTGCTAGTTGGAGGCGTCCGACCTCTGGGGCCAACGTCCTGACTTTC.

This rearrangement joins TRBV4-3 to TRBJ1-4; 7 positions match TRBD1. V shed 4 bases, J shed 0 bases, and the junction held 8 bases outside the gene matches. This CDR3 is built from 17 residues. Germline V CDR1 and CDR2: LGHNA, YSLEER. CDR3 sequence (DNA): TGCGCCAGCAGCCGAGGGACAGCAAGGGCAACTAATGAAAAACTGTTTTTT. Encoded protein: CASSRGTARATNEKLFF.